The rows below give T cell receptor beta chains drawn from one sample of a study of cytomegalovirus exposure and HLA in healthy donors. Assay used: immunoSEQ multiplex PCR; TCRdb lists only in-frame clones, some missing. The sample yields about 65,000 clones, under 95% seen once. What was sequenced was PBMCs. All receptors derive from a woman in her late teens or twenties in good health and CMV-seronegative. The CDR3 runs from the conserved cysteine through the conserved F or W. Each record gives: D gene, clone size, J gene, V gene, CDR3 protein, CDR3 DNA. The D gene is left open where the match is weak. Clone size is not always given. Where it is, it says once, few, many or a class for expanded clones.

>NA|NA|TRBJ1-1|TRBV28
CASSFNFNPSQAFF
TGTGCCAGCAGTTTTAATTTTAATCCTAGCCAAGCTTTCTTT
>NA|NA|TRBJ2-1|TRBV29-1
CSVEGEGGQDYNEQFF
TGCAGCGTTGAAGGGGAGGGGGGACAGGATTACAATGAGCAGTTCTTC
>TRBD1|NA|TRBJ2-1|TRBV5-1
CASSLGDRIWNEQFF
TGCGCCAGCAGCCTAGGGGACAGGATATGGAATGAGCAGTTCTTC
>NA|NA|TRBJ2-7|TRBV7-8
CASSLSLGRGDEQYF
TGTGCCAGCAGCTTATCTCTCGGCAGGGGCGACGAGCAGTACTTC
>NA|NA|TRBJ1-5|TRBV19
CASTNLRSQPQHF
TGTGCCAGTACAAACCTTAGGAGTCAGCCCCAGCATTTT
>NA|NA|TRBJ1-1|TRBV19
CASTPFNMNTEAFF
TGTGCCAGTACCCCTTTTAACATGAACACTGAAGCTTTCTTT
>NA|once|TRBJ2-7|TRBV28
CATQEPQGIEQYF
TGTGCCACCCAGGAGCCGCAGGGGATCGAGCAGTACTTC
>TRBD1|NA|TRBJ1-3|TRBV5-3
CARSLEGQDFTTSGNTIYF
TGTGCCAGAAGCTTGGAGGGACAGGACTTCACTACCTCTGGAAACACCATATATTTT
>TRBD1|NA|TRBJ2-5|TRBV4-1
CASSQPRGIGLETQYF
TGCGCCAGCAGCCAACCCAGGGGGATTGGGCTAGAGACCCAGTACTTC
>NA|few|TRBJ1-5|TRBV30
CAWSQGGVAQPQHF
TGTGCCTGGAGCCAGGGAGGCGTTGCTCAGCCCCAGCATTTT
>NA|NA|TRBJ2-1|TRBV15
CATSGARGTYNEQFF
TGTGCCACCAGCGGGGCTCGGGGGACCTACAATGAGCAGTTCTTC
>TRBD2|NA|TRBJ2-1|TRBV5-4
CASSPGVTSGRANEQFF
TGTGCCAGCAGCCCGGGGGTAACTAGCGGGAGGGCGAATGAGCAGTTCTTC
>NA|NA|TRBJ1-6|TRBV30
CAWSVGGAYYPPQSSSYNSPLHF
TGTGCCTGGAGTGTCGGGGGGGCTTACTACCCACCGCAGTCGAGCTCCTATAATTCACCCCTCCACTTT
>NA|NA|TRBJ1-1|TRBV20-1
CSASDTREAFF
TGCAGTGCTAGCGACACCCGTGAAGCTTTCTTT
>NA|NA|TRBJ2-3|TRBV11-3
CASSSRRGSTDTQYF
TGTGCCAGCAGTTCCCGACGGGGGAGCACAGATACGCAGTATTTT
>TRBD1|NA|TRBJ1-1|TRBV5-1
CASSSDRANTEAFF
TGCGCCAGCAGCTCCGACAGGGCGAACACTGAAGCTTTCTTT
>NA|NA|TRBJ1-4|TRBV4-3
CASSQDRAINEKLFF
TGCGCCAGCAGCCAGGACAGAGCAATTAATGAAAAACTGTTTTTT
>TRBD2|NA|TRBJ2-7|TRBV11-2
CASSLVLGRANYEQYF
TGTGCCAGCAGCTTAGTTCTCGGGAGGGCCAACTACGAGCAGTACTTC
>TRBD2|once|TRBJ2-1|TRBV10-3
CASLSGIYNEQFF
TGTGCCTCCCTTAGCGGGATATACAATGAGCAGTTCTTC
>NA|NA|TRBJ2-1|TRBV28
CASSYYGSYNEQFF
TGTGCCAGCAGTTACTATGGGAGCTACAATGAGCAGTTCTTC
>TRBD1|NA|TRBJ2-3|TRBV2
CASSEDRGRGDTQYF
TGTGCCAGCAGTGAGGACAGGGGAAGAGGGGATACGCAGTATTTT
>NA|NA|TRBJ2-7|TRBV28
CASSFPETGSYEQYF
TGTGCCAGCAGTTTCCCCGAAACAGGGAGCTACGAGCAGTACTTC
>NA|once|TRBJ2-1|TRBV27
CASSLGGSSYNEQFF
TGTGCCAGCAGTTTAGGTGGGAGCTCCTACAATGAGCAGTTCTTC
>NA|NA|TRBJ1-3|TRBV6-1
CASSLSGVSGNTIYF
TGTGCCAGCAGCCTCTCGGGGGTCTCTGGAAACACCATATATTTT
>NA|NA|TRBJ2-2|TRBV19
CASSLAGNTGELFF
TGTGCCAGTAGTCTAGCAGGGAACACCGGGGAGCTGTTTTTT
>NA|NA|TRBJ1-6|TRBV5-1
CASSLELVGGGSPLHF
TGCGCCAGCAGCTTGGAACTAGTGGGGGGGGGTTCACCCCTCCACTTT
>NA|NA|TRBJ2-3|TRBV28
CASSSRNTATQYF
TGTGCCAGCAGTTCCCGAAACACCGCCACGCAGTATTTT
>NA|NA|TRBJ2-7|TRBV4-2
CASSQDLGHYEQYF
TGTGCCAGCAGCCAAGATCTGGGGCACTACGAGCAGTACTTC
>TRBD2|NA|TRBJ2-2|TRBV7-7
CASSSILAGEDTGELFF
TGTGCTAGCAGCTCGATACTAGCGGGAGAAGACACCGGGGAGCTGTTTTTT
>NA|few|TRBJ2-2|TRBV18
CASSLRQTRGTGELFF
TGTGCCAGCTCACTTCGACAGACTCGAGGCACCGGGGAGCTGTTTTTT
>TRBD1|NA|TRBJ2-5|TRBV9
CASSRQGAETQYF
TGTGCCAGCAGTCGACAGGGGGCTGAGACCCAGTACTTC
>TRBD2|NA|TRBJ2-2|TRBV28
CASSPPGGLGELFF
TGTGCCAGCAGCCCTCCGGGGGGGCTTGGGGAGCTGTTTTTT
>TRBD1|NA|TRBJ1-1|TRBV19
CASSSGTGWTEAFF
TGTGCCAGTAGTAGTGGGACAGGGTGGACTGAAGCTTTCTTT
>NA|NA|TRBJ2-3|TRBV11-2
CASSYPNRWSRTDTQYF
TGTGCCAGCAGCTACCCCAACAGGTGGTCTCGCACAGATACGCAGTATTTT
>TRBD1|NA|TRBJ1-6|TRBV6-5
CASSSGTGRLPLHF
TGTGCCAGCAGTTCCGGGACAGGGAGGCTACCCCTCCACTTT
>NA|NA|TRBJ2-2|TRBV25-1
CASSEQGLNTGELFF
TGTGCCAGCAGTGAACAGGGCCTGAACACCGGGGAGCTGTTTTTT
>NA|NA|TRBJ1-2|TRBV2
CATTQDGGGGYTF
TGTGCCACTACGCAGGACGGCGGGGGTGGCTACACCTTC
>TRBD1|NA|TRBJ2-5|TRBV5-6
CASSPDRGWLRETQYF
TGTGCCAGCAGCCCAGACAGGGGTTGGTTGAGAGAGACCCAGTACTTC
>TRBD2|NA|TRBJ2-1|TRBV6-6
CASRISGRGHNEQFF
TGTGCCAGCAGGATTAGCGGGAGGGGACATAATGAGCAGTTCTTC
>NA|NA|TRBJ2-5|TRBV7-9
CASSLAGRGTQYF
TGTGCCAGCAGCTTAGCGGGAAGGGGGACCCAGTACTTC
>NA|NA|TRBJ1-1|TRBV7-6
CASSSPEGDTEAFF
TGTGCCAGCAGCTCCCCCGAGGGGGACACTGAAGCTTTCTTT
>TRBD2|NA|TRBJ2-3|TRBV11-1
CASSLLDSGTDTQYF
TGTGCCAGCAGCTTATTGGATAGCGGGACAGATACGCAGTATTTT
>NA|NA|TRBJ2-1|TRBV10-3
CAISEGRGSSYNEQFF
TGTGCCATCAGTGAGGGCCGCGGAAGCTCCTACAATGAGCAGTTCTTC